This TCR beta chain was recorded in a study of graft-versus-host responses after intestinal transplantation. For the study at large: Every transplant recipient was induced with anti-thymocyte globulin, then maintained on tacrolimus and steroids for 2 to 3 years. Study observations and caveats: Researchers found peak circulating GvH clone levels linked to early post-transplant HvG declines. Allograft clonal ratios (graft-versus-host to host-versus-graft) were high in patients who had graft-donor T cell macrochimerism. Recipient marrow showed GvH clones, some seen first in ileum or blood.

The CDR3 totals 14 residues. Regarding this clone: What it recognizes is unknown.

This table comes from immunoSEQ multiplex PCR, and its TCRdb copy is limited to in-frame clones, with some not included. This sample yields tens of thousands of clones, of which roughly 91% are seen a single time; about 8% belongs to the top ten. The starting material was unstimulated CD8+ T cells sorted from spleen or lymph node cells, obtained before transplant. This receptor was taken from a human donor who was the organ donor for an intestinal transplant. V gene TRBV21-1 combines with J gene TRBJ1-1. TRBV21-1 is an annotated pseudogene. The CDR3 DNA reads as TGTGCCAGCAACATAAGAGGGGGGTTCACTGAAGCTTTCTTT. Its translation is CASNIRGGFTEAFF.